These 18 T cell receptor beta chains came from one sample sequenced in a study of blood T cell repertoires in COVID-19. TCRdb keeps only in-frame clones here, not all; method: immunoSEQ multiplex PCR. Here the sample spans just over 95,000 clones, 90% being singletons. The sample comprised peripheral blood. The receptors stem from a man aged 50-59 years with acute or convalescent COVID-19.

This chain joins TRBV19 and TRBJ1-1; the D is unclear. This CDR3 comprises 15 residues. CDR1 is LNHDA and CDR2 is SQIVND in the germline V gene (reference sequence). V gave up 4 bases and J gave up 8 bases, with 20 bases separating them. The CDR3 DNA reads as TGTGCCAGTAGTACGCCTACCCCCGGGTCCATCGAAGCTTTCTTT. Translating gives CASSTPTPGSIEAFF.

The chain combines TRBV6-5 with TRBJ1-2; 8 positions agree with TRBD1. The trim removed 2 bases at V and 4 bases at J, leaving 9 bases unmatched. The CDR3 totals 16 residues. The V gene's germline CDR1 is MNHEY and CDR2 SVGAGI. CDR3 protein: CASSYGWFTGGYGYTF. The CDR3 bases are TGTGCCAGCAGTTACGGCTGGTTTACAGGGGGCTATGGCTACACCTTC.

This chain links TRBV27 with TRBJ1-2, with D hard to call. Between the trimmed V and J ends, which lost 5 bases and 8 bases, there was a span of 24 bases. Germline values: CDR1 MNHEY, CDR2 SMNVEV (reference sequence). The CDR3 is 16 amino acids. This CDR3 reads CASSPRLGREGRGYTF. In DNA form, the CDR3 reads TGTGCCAGCAGTCCCCGATTAGGAAGGGAGGGAAGGGGCTACACCTTC.

J is TRBJ2-7 and V is TRBV7-2, with TRBD2 matching over 7 bases. The V and J ends lost 4 bases and 10 bases, in that order; junction bases with no gene match: 19. The CDR3 is 16 residues long. Germline V gives CDR1 SGHTA, CDR2 FQGNSA. Here the CDR3 reads CASSYIPGTILRGQYF. The CDR3, as DNA: TGTGCCAGCAGCTATATCCCCGGGACTATCCTACGAGGACAGTACTTC.

This rearrangement joins TRBV11-3 to TRBJ2-2, with 10 nucleotides matching TRBD1. The CDR3 length is 20 residues. V lost 5 bases and J lost 6; bases outside the gene matches: 21. CDR1 SGHNT and CDR2 YENEEA come from the germline V gene. CDR3 residues: CASSPLVPGQGHKRAGELFF. The CDR3 region has the DNA TGTGCCAGCAGCCCTCTTGTCCCGGGACAGGGGCATAAGAGGGCCGGGGAGCTGTTTTTT.

The CDR3 region is CASSETWGNTGELFF. CDR3 coding DNA: TGTGCCAGCAGTGAAACGTGGGGCAACACCGGGGAGCTGTTTTTT. The chain links TRBV2 to TRBJ2-2, with a tentative D call TRBD1 (5 bases). The V gene's germline CDR1 is SNHLY and CDR2 FYNNEI. This CDR3 has 15 amino acids. Trimming pared 2 bases from V and 2 bases from J, leaving 9 bases between.

J is TRBJ2-7 and V is TRBV6-2 or TRBV6-3, with 14 bases that match TRBD2. The CDR3 spans 16 residues. The trim removed 5 bases at V and 5 bases at J, leaving 8 bases unmatched. Germline CDR1 is MNHEY and CDR2 is SVGEGT. The CDR3 DNA follows: TGTGCCAGCAGTAACGAGGGACTAGCGGGAGCAAACGAGCAGTACTTC. This sequence encodes CASSNEGLAGANEQYF.

This clone was recorded once. In DNA, the CDR3 is TGTGCCAGCGGGGAGGTCCAGGGACTCACAGATACGCAGTATTTT. It translates to CASGEVQGLTDTQYF. The chain is built from TRBV13 and TRBJ2-3, with a possible D match to TRBD2 (6 bases). The V and J ends lost 8 bases and 2 bases respectively, with 17 bases between them. Looked up from germline, CDR1 is PRHDT and CDR2 is FYEKMQ (reference sequence). The CDR3 covers 15 residues.

The V call is TRBV5-4, the J call TRBJ2-3; D remains unclear. Germline V CDR1 and CDR2: SGHNT, YYREEE (reference sequence). Trimming shortened V by 1 base and J by 5 bases, and 5 bases separated the two germline ends. The CDR3 totals 12 residues. The DNA for the CDR3 is TGTGCCAGCAGCTTGTTAAAAGATACGCAGTATTTT. Encoded protein: CASSLLKDTQYF.

The CDR3 region is CASSPGTAPGELFF. CDR3 DNA: TGTGCCAGCAGCCCCGGGACAGCTCCCGGGGAGCTGTTTTTT. J is TRBJ2-2 and V is TRBV7-9, with TRBD1 matching 7 bases. V shed 5 bases and J 6 bases; nucleotides not matched to a gene: 6. The CDR3 consists of 14 residues. Germline lookup yields CDR1 SEHNR and CDR2 FQNEAQ (reference sequence).

This clone was picked up a small number of times. The chain joins TRBV7-9 to TRBJ2-2; 12 bases map to TRBD2. Trimming took 9 bases from V and 5 from J; bases not matched to a gene: 7. Germline CDR1 is SEHNR and CDR2 is FQNEAQ (reference sequence). The CDR3 sequence is 15 residues long. DNA for the CDR3: TGTGCCAGTAGAGGACTAGCGGGATTTACCGGGGAGCTGTTTTTT. Translated, it gives CASRGLAGFTGELFF. Combining the CDR3 with reference TRBV7-9 and TRBJ2-2 gives the whole variable domain DTGVSQNPRHKITKRGQNVTFRCDPISEHNRLYWYRQTLGQGPEFLTYFQNEAQLEKSRLLSDRFSAERPKGSFSTLEIQRTEQGDSAMYLCASRGLAGFTGELFFGEGSRLTVL.

V is TRBV6-1 and J is TRBJ1-1; 8 bases fit TRBD1. The CDR3 contains 15 residues. CDR1 and CDR2 from the germline V gene are MNHNS and SASEGT. Losses at the gene ends were 1 base for V and 0 bases for J; bases not matched to a gene: 1. For the CDR3, the DNA is TGTGCCAGCAGTGAAGGGACAGGGATGAACACTGAAGCTTTCTTT. This codes for CASSEGTGMNTEAFF.

V and J are TRBV5-1 and TRBJ1-1; the D gene is possibly TRBD1 (5 bases). Trimming stripped 0 bases from V and 1 base from J, with 10 bases between. The CDR3 has 15 residues. Germline CDR1 is SGHRS and CDR2 is YFSETQ. The CDR3 bases are TGCGCCAGCAGCTTGGCCGCAGGGTCGAACACTGAAGCTTTCTTT. Its protein product is CASSLAAGSNTEAFF. The variable domain in full, with the rest retrieved from reference TRBV5-1 and TRBJ1-1, is KAGVTQTPRYLIKTRGQQVTLSCSPISGHRSVSWYQQTPGQGLQFLFEYFSETQRNKGNFPGRFSGRQFSNSRSEMNVSTLELGDSALYLCASSLAAGSNTEAFFGQGTRLTVV.

The chain combines TRBV5-1 with TRBJ2-1, with TRBD1 as a possible D gene (5 bases). Germline CDR1 is SGHRS and CDR2 is YFSETQ. The V end was cut by 4 bases, the J end by 4 bases, with 18 bases between. This CDR3 comprises 16 residues. CDR3 in amino acids: CASSPPRDSSYNEQFF. CDR3 bases: TGCGCCAGCAGCCCCCCTCGAGACAGCTCTTACAATGAGCAGTTCTTC.

J is TRBJ2-7 and V is TRBV3-1 (or the pseudogene TRBV3-2); 13 bases align to TRBD2. Germline V gene lookup returns CDR1 LGHDT and CDR2 YNNKEL (reference sequence). J lost 6 bases, V lost 4 bases, and 3 bases had no gene match. CDR3 length equals 14 residues. This CDR3 reads CASSRTSGSLEQYF. CDR3 DNA: TGTGCCAGCAGCCGGACTAGCGGGAGTCTCGAGCAGTACTTC.

This rearrangement joins TRBV5-1 to TRBJ2-3; TRBD2 matches 9 bases. Trimming cost V 0 bases and J 2 bases; bases outside gene matches: 7. Germline V gene data show CDR1 as SGHRS and CDR2 as YFSETQ. The CDR3 spans 17 residues. The CDR3 region has the DNA TGCGCCAGCAGCTTGGCCCGCGGACTAGCGAACACAGATACGCAGTATTTT. Protein product: CASSLARGLANTDTQYF.

V usage is TRBV27 and J usage is TRBJ1-2; no clear D gene. Germline values: CDR1 MNHEY, CDR2 SMNVEV (reference sequence). The germline V and J ends were trimmed by 6 bases and 4 bases, with 12 bases remaining between them. This CDR3 is built from 13 residues. The CDR3 protein is CASRPDGFYGYTF. DNA for the CDR3: TGTGCCAGCAGACCTGACGGGTTCTATGGCTACACCTTC.

V gene TRBV2 combines with J gene TRBJ1-2; D gene uncertain. Germline lookup yields CDR1 SNHLY and CDR2 FYNNEI. The CDR3 has 12 amino acids. V was pared by 5 bases and J by 8 bases, with 12 bases between. In DNA form, the CDR3 reads TGTGCCAGCAGTCTGGGCGCCGGAGGCTACACCTTC. Translating gives CASSLGAGGYTF.